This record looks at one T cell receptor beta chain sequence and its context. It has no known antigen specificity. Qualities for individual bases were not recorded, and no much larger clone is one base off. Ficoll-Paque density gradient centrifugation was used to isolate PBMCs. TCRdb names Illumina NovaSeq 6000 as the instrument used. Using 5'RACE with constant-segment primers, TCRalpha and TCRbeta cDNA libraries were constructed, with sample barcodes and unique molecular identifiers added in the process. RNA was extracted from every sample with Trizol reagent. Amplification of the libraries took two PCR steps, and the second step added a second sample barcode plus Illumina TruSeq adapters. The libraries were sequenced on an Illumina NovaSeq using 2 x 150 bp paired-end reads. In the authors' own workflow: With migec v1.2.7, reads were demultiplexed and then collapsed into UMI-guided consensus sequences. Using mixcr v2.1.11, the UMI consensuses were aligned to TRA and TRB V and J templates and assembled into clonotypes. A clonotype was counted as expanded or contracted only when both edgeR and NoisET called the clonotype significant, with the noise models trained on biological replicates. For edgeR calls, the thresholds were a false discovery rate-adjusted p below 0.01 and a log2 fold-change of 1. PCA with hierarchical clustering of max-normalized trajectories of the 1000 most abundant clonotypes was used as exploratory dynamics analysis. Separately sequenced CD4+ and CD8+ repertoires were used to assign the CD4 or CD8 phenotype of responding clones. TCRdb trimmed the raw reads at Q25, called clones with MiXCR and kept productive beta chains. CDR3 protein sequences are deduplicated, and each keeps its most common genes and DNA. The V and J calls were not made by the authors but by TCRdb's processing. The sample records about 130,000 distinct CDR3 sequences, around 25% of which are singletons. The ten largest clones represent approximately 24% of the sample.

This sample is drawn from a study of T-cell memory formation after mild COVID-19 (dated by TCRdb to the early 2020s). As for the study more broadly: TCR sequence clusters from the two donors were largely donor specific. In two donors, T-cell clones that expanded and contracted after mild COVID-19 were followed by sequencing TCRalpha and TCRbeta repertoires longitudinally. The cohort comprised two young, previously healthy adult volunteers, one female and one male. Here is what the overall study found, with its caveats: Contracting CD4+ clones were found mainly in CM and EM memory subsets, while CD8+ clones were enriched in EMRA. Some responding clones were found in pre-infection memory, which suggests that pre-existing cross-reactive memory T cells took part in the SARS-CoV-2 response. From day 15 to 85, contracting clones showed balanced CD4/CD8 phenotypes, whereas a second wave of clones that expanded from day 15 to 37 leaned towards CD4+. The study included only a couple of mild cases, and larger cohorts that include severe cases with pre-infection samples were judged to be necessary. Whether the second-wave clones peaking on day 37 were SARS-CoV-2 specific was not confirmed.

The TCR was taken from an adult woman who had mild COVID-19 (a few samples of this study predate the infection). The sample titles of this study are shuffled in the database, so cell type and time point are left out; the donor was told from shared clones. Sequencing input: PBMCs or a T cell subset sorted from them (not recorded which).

Read as DNA, the sequence is TGTGCCAGCAGTTTATCTTGGGGGGCAGATACGCAGTATTTT. Its translation is CASSLSWGADTQYF. The chain uses TRBV27 and TRBJ2-3; tentative D gene TRBD2, with 6 bases matching. V is pared back by 0 bases and J by 4 bases, with 8 bases lying between the germline termini. From the cysteine up to the phenylalanine, the CDR3 has a length of 14 residues. CDR3 DNA is the only sequence kept; it has 42 bases, read in frame from the first base. The germline V gene (reference sequence) gives CDR1 as MNHEY and CDR2 as SMNVEV.